These 18 T cell receptor beta chains were all obtained from the same sample, sequenced in a study of cytomegalovirus exposure and HLA in healthy donors. Vbeta (60) and Jbeta (13) primers were used in the PCR. The protocol was immunoSEQ multiplex PCR, while the TCRdb copy is restricted to in-frame clones and leaves out a portion. The sample holds roughly 130,000 clones, about 80% seen once. Sequenced material: PBMCs. The receptors here all came from a man aged 25-45 years in good health and CMV-seronegative.

This clone was observed a single time. The genes are TRBV2 and TRBJ1-2; no definite D call. The CDR3 loop spans 12 amino acids. Germline V CDR1 and CDR2: SNHLY, FYNNEI. Trimming took 3 bases from V and 9 from J, leaving 11 bases between them. CDR3 region: CASSEAQRSYTF. The CDR3 DNA follows: TGTGCCAGCAGTGAGGCCCAGCGCAGCTACACCTTC.

The chain uses TRBV9 and TRBJ2-3; no definite D call. This CDR3 comprises 12 residues. The V end was cut by 0 bases, the J end by 6 bases, with 5 bases between. CDR1 and CDR2 from the germline V gene are SGDLS and YYNGEE. The CDR3 nucleotides are TGTGCCAGCAGCGTAGGTCGGGATACGCAGTATTTT. It encodes CASSVGRDTQYF.

The rearrangement links TRBV5-8 to TRBJ1-5; no firm D call. Trimming took off 4 bases at V and 3 bases at J, with 8 bases between the two ends. The CDR3 extends over 13 amino acids. From germline, CDR1 is SGHTS and CDR2 YDEGEE. The CDR3 DNA reads as TGTGCCAGCAGCGCTAGACTCAATCAGCCCCAGCATTTT. Its translation is CASSARLNQPQHF.

This chain links TRBV19 with TRBJ1-5; 9 bases align to TRBD1. V lost 7 bases, J lost 3 bases, and 10 bases stayed unmatched. Germline CDR1 reads LNHDA; CDR2 reads SQIVND (reference sequence). CDR3 length: 16 amino acids. The CDR3 sequence: CASKETGTGYNQPQHF. The CDR3 coding sequence is TGTGCCAGTAAGGAGACCGGGACAGGGTACAATCAGCCCCAGCATTTT.

The chain carries TRBV27 and TRBJ2-7, with D perhaps matching TRBD2 (7 bases). Looked up from germline, CDR1 is MNHEY and CDR2 is SMNVEV (reference sequence). The CDR3 sequence is 14 residues long. V was pared by 3 bases and J by 6 bases, with 15 bases between. In DNA, the CDR3 is TGTGCCAGCAGTTTCCGGGGGGCGATGGTCGAGCAGTACTTC. Translating gives CASSFRGAMVEQYF.

This sequence joins TRBV29-1 and TRBJ2-3; 7 bases fit TRBD2. There are 15 residues in the CDR3. Germline CDR1 reads SQVTM; CDR2 reads ANQGSEA. The trim removed 7 bases at V and 0 bases at J, leaving 10 bases unmatched. The CDR3 spells CSAAFGGRSTDTQYF. DNA of the CDR3: TGCAGCGCCGCCTTCGGGGGGAGAAGCACAGATACGCAGTATTTT.

V gene TRBV5-4 combines with J gene TRBJ1-2; 10 positions agree with TRBD1. CDR1 is SGHNT and CDR2 is YYREEE in the germline V gene (reference sequence). This CDR3 spans 15 amino acids. Germline trimming cut 4 bases from V and 5 bases from J; bases unmatched to any gene: 8. The CDR3 bases are TGTGCCAGCAGCGGAGACAGGGGGCTTTTATATGGCTACACCTTC. Amino acid sequence: CASSGDRGLLYGYTF.

The chain employs TRBV6-1 and TRBJ1-2, with a tentative D call TRBD1 (5 bases). V lost 0 bases and J lost 6, with 8 bases in between. Looked up from germline, CDR1 is MNHNS and CDR2 is SASEGT. The CDR3 consists of 13 residues. This chain's CDR3 is CASSEARGNGYTF. The CDR3 nucleotides read TGTGCCAGCAGTGAAGCAAGGGGTAATGGCTACACCTTC.

The V gene is TRBV13, the J gene TRBJ2-7; D gene uncertain. This CDR3 region has 12 residues. Trimming cost V 1 base and J 4 bases, with 5 bases left between them. Germline V lookup: CDR1 PRHDT, CDR2 FYEKMQ (reference sequence). The CDR3 reads CASSLVTYEQYF. CDR3 nucleotides: TGTGCCAGCAGCTTAGTGACATACGAGCAGTACTTC. Combining the CDR3 with reference TRBV13 and TRBJ2-7 gives the whole variable domain AAGVIQSPRHLIKEKRETATLKCYPIPRHDTVYWYQQGPGQDPQFLISFYEKMQSDKGSIPDRFSAQQFSDYHSELNMSSLELGDSALYFCASSLVTYEQYFGPGTRLTVT.

V and J are TRBV28 and TRBJ2-5; D may be TRBD2 (6 bases). Germline CDR1 and CDR2: MDHEN and SYDVKM. V was pared by 5 bases and J by 2 bases, with 12 bases between. CDR3 length: 14 amino acids. CDR3 nucleotide sequence: TGTGCCAGCAGTATCCTCGGGACTCAAGAGACCCAGTACTTC. Translation: CASSILGTQETQYF.

This sequence joins TRBV4-3 and TRBJ2-7; 8 positions agree with TRBD1. This CDR3 contains 16 residues. In germline, CDR1 is LGHNA, CDR2 YSLEER. The ends lost 1 base at V and 4 bases at J; junction bases unmatched: 9. The CDR3 sequence: CASSQGPQGERYEQYF. The CDR3, as DNA: TGCGCCAGCAGCCAAGGTCCACAGGGGGAGAGGTACGAGCAGTACTTC.

The V call is TRBV6-1, the J call TRBJ2-2; tentative D call: TRBD2 (6 bases). Germline values: CDR1 MNHNS, CDR2 SASEGT. The CDR3 spans 15 residues. In DNA, the CDR3 is TGTGCTTCTCGGGAGTCCCGCTCGAACACCGGGGAGCTGTTTTTT. Amino acid sequence: CASRESRSNTGELFF.

The chain uses TRBV6-5 and TRBJ1-6; 7 bases align to TRBD1. The germline gives CDR1 MNHEY, CDR2 SVGAGI. The CDR3 consists of 15 residues. The V and J ends lost 6 bases and 6 bases, in that order; junction bases with no gene match: 8. CDR3 coding DNA: TGTGCCAGCAGAGTAGACAGGGTGTTTAATTCACCCCTCCACTTT. As protein: CASRVDRVFNSPLHF.

This rearrangement joins TRBV27 to TRBJ2-1, with D perhaps TRBD1 (6 bases). Per the germline V gene, CDR1 is MNHEY and CDR2 is SMNVEV (reference sequence). This CDR3 comprises 15 residues. V gave up 1 base and J gave up 9 bases, with 16 bases separating them. The CDR3 here is CASSLWGTTSTEQFF. The CDR3 region has the DNA TGTGCCAGCAGTTTATGGGGGACAACTAGTACTGAGCAGTTCTTC.

This chain uses TRBV5-4 with TRBJ1-1, with 8 bases that match TRBD1. Germline loops: CDR1 SGHNT, CDR2 YYREEE (reference sequence). This CDR3 has 13 residues. V lost 4 bases to trimming and J lost 6 bases; unmatched junction nucleotides: 5. The CDR3 DNA sequence: TGTGCCAGCAGCACGCAGGGGGCAGCTGAAGCTTTCTTT. As protein: CASSTQGAAEAFF.

In its sample, this clone was seen a few times. The chain has TRBV30 and TRBJ2-7, with a possible D match to TRBD1 (6 bases). Germline lookup yields CDR1 GTSNPN and CDR2 SVGIG (reference sequence). The CDR3 extends over 14 amino acids. Trimming took 2 bases from V and 5 from J, leaving 16 bases between them. The CDR3 DNA follows: TGTGCCTGGAGTAGGGCCCTCACAGGGAACGAGCAGTACTTC. It translates to CAWSRALTGNEQYF.

The chain joins TRBV4-3 to TRBJ2-7; TRBD1 matches 7 bases. Germline CDR1 reads LGHNA; CDR2 reads YSLEER. The CDR3 loop spans 14 amino acids. J was trimmed by 6 bases and V by 4 bases; bases with no gene match: 9. For the CDR3, the DNA is TGCGCCAGCAGCCCAGTGTGGGGGACAGTCGAGCAGTACTTC. As protein: CASSPVWGTVEQYF.

This chain joins TRBV25-1 and TRBJ1-5, with a weak D call TRBD1 (5 bases). Germline loops: CDR1 MGHDK, CDR2 SYGVNS. The CDR3 runs to 14 residues. V lost 3 bases and J 6 bases, leaving 12 bases between the germline ends. In nucleotides, the CDR3 is TGTGCCAGCAGTGATCGGGGGGAAGTTCAGCCCCAGCATTTT. Its protein product is CASSDRGEVQPQHF.